The text below deals with one T cell receptor beta chain. What it binds is not known. These data come from a study of beta chain features in type 1 diabetes. Via CD45RO/CCR7/CD25/CD127/CD95/CD27, cells of the CD4+ naive, central memory, regulatory and stem cell-like memory subsets were sorted. The CDR3 has 17 residues. Trimming took 3 bases from V and 0 from J, leaving 17 bases between them. Germline CDR1 MDHEN, CDR2 SYDVKM. The isolated RNA, all of it, was reverse transcribed, so expressed TCRB transcripts were what got sequenced. Assay: immunoSEQ multiplex PCR; the TCRdb copy retains only in-frame clones and omits some. The sample holds hundreds of thousands of clones, over 13% seen once. Findings of the study overall: Whether TCRB rearrangement is influenced by HLA type went unresolved here. The study found moderately but significantly shorter TCRB CDR3s in all four CD4+ subsets of Type 1 diabetes patients. Relative to healthy donors, patients appeared to have naive, central memory and Treg TCRB repertoires that were more similar.

Input material: naive CD4+ T cells from blood. This sequence joins TRBV28 and TRBJ1-2, with D perhaps matching TRBD1 (6 bases). This clonotype was sampled from a young man with type 1 diabetes. CDR3 sequence: CASSFAGVTGTNYGYTF. The CDR3 coding sequence is TGTGCCAGCAGTTTTGCGGGTGTGACAGGAACTAACTATGGCTACACCTTC.